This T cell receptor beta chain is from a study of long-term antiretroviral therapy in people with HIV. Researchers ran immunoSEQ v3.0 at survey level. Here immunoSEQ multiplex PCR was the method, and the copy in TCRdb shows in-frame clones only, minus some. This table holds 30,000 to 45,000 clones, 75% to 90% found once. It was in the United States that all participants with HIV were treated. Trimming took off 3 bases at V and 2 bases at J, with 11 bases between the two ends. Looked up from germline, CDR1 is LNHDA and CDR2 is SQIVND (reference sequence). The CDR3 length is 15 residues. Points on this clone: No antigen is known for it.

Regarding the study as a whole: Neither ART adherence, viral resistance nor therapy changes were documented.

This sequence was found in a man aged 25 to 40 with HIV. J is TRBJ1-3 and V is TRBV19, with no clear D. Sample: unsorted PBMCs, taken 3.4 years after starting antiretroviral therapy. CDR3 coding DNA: TGTGCCAGTAGTATTGGGGATACAACTGGAAACACCATATATTTT. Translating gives CASSIGDTTGNTIYF.